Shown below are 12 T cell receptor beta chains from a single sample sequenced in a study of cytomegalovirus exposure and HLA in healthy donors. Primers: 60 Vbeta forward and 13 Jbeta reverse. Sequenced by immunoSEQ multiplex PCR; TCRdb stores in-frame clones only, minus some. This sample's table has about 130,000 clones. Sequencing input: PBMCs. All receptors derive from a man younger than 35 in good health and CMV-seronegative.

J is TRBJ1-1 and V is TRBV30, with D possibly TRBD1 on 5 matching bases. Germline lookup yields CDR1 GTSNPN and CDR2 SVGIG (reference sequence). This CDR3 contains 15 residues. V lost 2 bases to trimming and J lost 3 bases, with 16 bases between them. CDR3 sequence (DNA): TGTGCCTGGAGTCCTACCGGGCGGGGGTACACTGAAGCTTTCTTT. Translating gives CAWSPTGRGYTEAFF.

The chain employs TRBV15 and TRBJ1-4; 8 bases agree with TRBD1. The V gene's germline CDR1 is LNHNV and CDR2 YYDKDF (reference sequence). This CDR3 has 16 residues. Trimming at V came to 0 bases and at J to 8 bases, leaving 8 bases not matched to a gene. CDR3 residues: CATSRDRAGGQEKLFF. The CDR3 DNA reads TGTGCCACCAGCAGAGATAGGGCAGGGGGCCAGGAAAAACTGTTTTTT.

Written as DNA, the CDR3 is TGTGCCAGTAGCGGCAGGGTTGCTGAAGCTTTCTTT. Translating it yields CASSGRVAEAFF. The chain couples TRBV19 to TRBJ1-1; weak D call: TRBD1 (5 bases). This CDR3 spans 12 amino acids. Looked up from germline, CDR1 is LNHDA and CDR2 is SQIVND (reference sequence). V was cut by 6 bases and J by 6 bases, with 11 bases left in between.

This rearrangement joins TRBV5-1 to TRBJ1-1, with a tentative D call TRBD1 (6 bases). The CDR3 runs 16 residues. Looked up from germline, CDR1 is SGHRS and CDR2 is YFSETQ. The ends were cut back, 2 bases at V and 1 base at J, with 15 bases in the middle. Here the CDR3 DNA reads TGCGCCAGCAGCTTCCAGCCCCGCAGGGGGAACACTGAAGCTTTCTTT. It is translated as CASSFQPRRGNTEAFF.

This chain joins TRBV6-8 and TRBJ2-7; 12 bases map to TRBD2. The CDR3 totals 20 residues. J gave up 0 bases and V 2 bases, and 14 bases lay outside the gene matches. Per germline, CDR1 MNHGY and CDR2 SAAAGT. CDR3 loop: CASSYRRIGLAGPSSYEQYF. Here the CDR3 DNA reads TGTGCCAGCAGTTACAGACGTATAGGACTAGCGGGACCAAGCTCCTACGAGCAGTACTTC.

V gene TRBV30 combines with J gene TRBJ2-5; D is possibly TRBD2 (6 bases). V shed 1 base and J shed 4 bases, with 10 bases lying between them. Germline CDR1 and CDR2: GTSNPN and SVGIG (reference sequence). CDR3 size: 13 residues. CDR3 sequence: CAWSAGTPETQYF. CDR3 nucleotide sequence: TGTGCCTGGAGTGCCGGGACTCCAGAGACCCAGTACTTC.

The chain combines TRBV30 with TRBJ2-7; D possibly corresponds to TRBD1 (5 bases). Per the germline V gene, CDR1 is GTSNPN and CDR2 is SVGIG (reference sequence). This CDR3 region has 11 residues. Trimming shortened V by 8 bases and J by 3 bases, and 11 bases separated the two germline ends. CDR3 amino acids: CALGHYYEQYF. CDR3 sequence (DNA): TGTGCCCTAGGACACTACTACGAGCAGTACTTC.

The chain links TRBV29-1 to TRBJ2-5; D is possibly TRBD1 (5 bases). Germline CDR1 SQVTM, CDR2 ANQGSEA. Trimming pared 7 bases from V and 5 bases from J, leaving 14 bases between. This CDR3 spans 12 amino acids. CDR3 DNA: TGCAGCGCTCCGGACATTGGGGAGACCCAGTACTTC. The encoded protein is CSAPDIGETQYF.

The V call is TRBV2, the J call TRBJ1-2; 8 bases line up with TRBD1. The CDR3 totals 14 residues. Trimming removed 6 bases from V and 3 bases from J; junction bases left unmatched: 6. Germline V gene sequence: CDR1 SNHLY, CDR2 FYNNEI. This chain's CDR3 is CASRTGQGHYGYTF. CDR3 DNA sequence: TGTGCCAGCAGGACAGGACAGGGACACTATGGCTACACCTTC.

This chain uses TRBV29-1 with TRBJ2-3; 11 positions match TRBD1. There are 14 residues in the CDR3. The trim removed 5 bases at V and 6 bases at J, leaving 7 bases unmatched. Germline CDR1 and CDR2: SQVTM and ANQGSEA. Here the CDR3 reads CSVTRTGGADTQYF. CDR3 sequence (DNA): TGCAGCGTTACCCGGACAGGGGGCGCGGATACGCAGTATTTT.

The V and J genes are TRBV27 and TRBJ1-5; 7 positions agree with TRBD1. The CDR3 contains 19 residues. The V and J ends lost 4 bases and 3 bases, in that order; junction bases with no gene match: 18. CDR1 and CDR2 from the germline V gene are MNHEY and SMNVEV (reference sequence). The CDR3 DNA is TGTGCCAGCAGTTCAACCGGGACAGCCAGGTCCCTAATCAATCAGCCCCAGCATTTT. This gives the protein CASSSTGTARSLINQPQHF.

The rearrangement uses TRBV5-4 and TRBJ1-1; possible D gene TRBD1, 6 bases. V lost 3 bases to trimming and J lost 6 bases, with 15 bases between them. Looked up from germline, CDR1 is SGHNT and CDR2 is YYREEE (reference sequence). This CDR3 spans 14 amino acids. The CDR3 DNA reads TGTGCCAGCAGCTCCAGGGGAGCAATCCCTGAAGCTTTCTTT. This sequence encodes CASSSRGAIPEAFF. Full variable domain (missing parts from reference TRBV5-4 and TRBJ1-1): ETGVTQSPTHLIKTRGQQVTLRCSSQSGHNTVSWYQQALGQGPQFIFQYYREEENGRGNFPPRFSGLQFPNYSSELNVNALELDDSALYLCASSSRGAIPEAFFGQGTRLTVV.